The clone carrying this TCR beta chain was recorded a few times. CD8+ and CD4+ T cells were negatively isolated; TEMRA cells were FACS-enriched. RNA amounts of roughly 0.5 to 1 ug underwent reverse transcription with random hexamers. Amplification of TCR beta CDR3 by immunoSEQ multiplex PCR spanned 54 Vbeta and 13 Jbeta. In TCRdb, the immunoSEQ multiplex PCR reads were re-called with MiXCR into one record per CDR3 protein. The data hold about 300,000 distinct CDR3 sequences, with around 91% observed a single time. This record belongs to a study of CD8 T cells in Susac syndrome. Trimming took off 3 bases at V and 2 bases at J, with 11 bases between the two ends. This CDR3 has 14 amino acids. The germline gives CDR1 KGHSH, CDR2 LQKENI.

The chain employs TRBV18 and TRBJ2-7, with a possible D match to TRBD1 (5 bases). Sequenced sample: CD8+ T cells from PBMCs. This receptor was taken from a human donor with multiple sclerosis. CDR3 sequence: CASSPAGSTYEQYF. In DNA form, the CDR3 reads TGTGCCAGCTCACCCGCAGGGTCTACCTACGAGCAGTACTTC.